The rows below give T cell receptor beta chains drawn from one sample of a study of spatial heterogeneity in lung cancer. TCRdb re-analysed the 5' RACE reads in MiXCR, keeping a single row per CDR3 protein. The table shows 55,000 to 75,000 distinct CDR3 sequences, with roughly 8.9% occurring only once. This specimen consisted of PBMCs, obtained at follow-up. Receptors originate from a female donor with early-stage non-small cell lung cancer. Both conserved end residues are trimmed from each CDR3.

TRBV3-1	TRBJ2-1	ASSQERPFYNEQF
TRBV6-1	TRBJ2-7	ASLPLGQDPYEQY
TRBV14	TRBJ2-1	ASMPGTRNEQF
TRBV7-3	TRBJ2-3	ASSLTESGTQY
TRBV5-4	TRBJ2-1	ASSPGQGASYNEQF
TRBV7-6	TRBJ2-4	ASSSLAGKWNIQY
TRBV19	TRBJ2-5	ASSVDRGETQY
TRBV9	TRBJ2-1	ASSVGTSGSYNEQF
TRBV27	TRBJ2-7	ASSRFLSPYEQY
TRBV3-1	TRBJ2-6	ASSQDTGESGANVLT
TRBV29-1	TRBJ1-1	SVRTGGAGYTEAF
TRBV7-2	TRBJ2-5	ASSPQGGRETQY
TRBV5-1	TRBJ2-7	ASSTGQLLSYEQY
TRBV5-1	TRBJ2-3	ASSLAGLAGTTDTQY
TRBV7-9	TRBJ2-7	ASSTSGSFYEQY
TRBV6-5	TRBJ2-6	ASSYEGLANVLT
TRBV7-9	TRBJ2-4	ASSLGTGDIQY
TRBV20-1	TRBJ2-7	SARVAREGEQY
TRBV18	TRBJ2-1	ASSPRELADNEQF
TRBV6-5	TRBJ2-7	ASSLGQGAYEQY
TRBV4-1	TRBJ2-1	ASSQNSGVYNEQF
TRBV13	TRBJ1-6	ASSSSGTSSYNSPLH
TRBV20-1	TRBJ1-4	SAMPGGKRGKLF
TRBV11-1	TRBJ2-2	ASSQFTGELF
TRBV2	TRBJ2-1	ATDQGARNEQF
TRBV4-1	TRBJ2-7	ASSQDLGTGWGEQY
TRBV30	TRBJ1-6	AWSVPGQGNSPLH
TRBV15	TRBJ2-3	ATSAYPTSGSISDTQY
TRBV27	TRBJ2-1	ASSTIAVSSYNEQF
TRBV27	TRBJ1-2	ASSFSPYSNYGYT
TRBV10-2	TRBJ2-2	ASKNQGNTGELF
TRBV19	TRBJ1-2	ASSIGRQPYGYT
TRBV5-1	TRBJ2-7	ASSLETGDRFY
TRBV7-9	TRBJ2-5	ASSPRSDSGTQY
TRBV12-3/TRBV12-4	TRBJ2-7	TSSFQGTYEQY
TRBV2	TRBJ2-2	ASSRDRGRDGELF
TRBV29-1	TRBJ1-1	SVAQTGGTEAF
TRBV11-2	TRBJ1-2	ASTRTGGNYGYT
TRBV29-1	TRBJ2-1	SDASGLHNEQF
TRBV11-2	TRBJ2-7	ASSSTGFYEQY
TRBV6-1	TRBJ1-1	ASRGQSTEAF
TRBV27	TRBJ2-5	ASSWSPSAETQY
TRBV6-5	TRBJ2-7	ASSYRRGYEQY
TRBV6-2/TRBV6-3	TRBJ1-1	ASSPGGSRTEAF
TRBV7-2	TRBJ1-2	ASSLQPQLGYT
TRBV3-1	TRBJ2-7	ASSQDFSSYEQY
TRBV7-3	TRBJ2-2	ASSLQGDTGELF
TRBV6-5	TRBJ1-1	ASSYSGGRNSAF
TRBV14	TRBJ2-1	ASTSQSYNEQF
TRBV6-5	TRBJ1-1	ASRPPTGEDTEAF
TRBV3-1	TRBJ2-7	ASSQELLTSGSAYEQY
TRBV12-3/TRBV12-4	TRBJ1-5	ASSLDQPQH